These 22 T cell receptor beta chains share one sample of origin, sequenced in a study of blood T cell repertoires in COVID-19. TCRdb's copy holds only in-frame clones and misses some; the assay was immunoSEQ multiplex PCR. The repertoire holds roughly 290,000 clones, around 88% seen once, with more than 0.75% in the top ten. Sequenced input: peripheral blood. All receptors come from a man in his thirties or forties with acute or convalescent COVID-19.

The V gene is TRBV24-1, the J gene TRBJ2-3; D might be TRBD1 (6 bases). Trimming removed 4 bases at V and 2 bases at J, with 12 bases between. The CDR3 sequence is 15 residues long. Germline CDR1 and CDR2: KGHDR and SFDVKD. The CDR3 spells CATSEAQGFTDTQYF. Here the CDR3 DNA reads TGTGCCACCAGTGAGGCGCAGGGGTTCACAGATACGCAGTATTTT.

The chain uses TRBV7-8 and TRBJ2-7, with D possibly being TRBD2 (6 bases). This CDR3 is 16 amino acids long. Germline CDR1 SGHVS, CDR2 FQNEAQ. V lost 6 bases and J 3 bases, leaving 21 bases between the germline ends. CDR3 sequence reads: CASSPGVGTSSYEQYF. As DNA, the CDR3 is TGTGCCAGCAGTCCTGGGGTAGGGACTTCGAGCTACGAGCAGTACTTC. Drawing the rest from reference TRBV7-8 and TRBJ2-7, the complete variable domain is GAGVSQSPRYKVAKRGQDVALRCDPISGHVSLFWYQQALGQGPEFLTYFQNEAQLDKSGLPSDRFFAERPEGSVSTLKIQRTQQEDSAVYLCASSPGVGTSSYEQYFGPGTRLTVT.

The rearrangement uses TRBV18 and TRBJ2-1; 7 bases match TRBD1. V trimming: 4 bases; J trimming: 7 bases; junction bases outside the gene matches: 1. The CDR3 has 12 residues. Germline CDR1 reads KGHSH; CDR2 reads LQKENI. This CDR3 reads CASSQQGNEQFF. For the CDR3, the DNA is TGTGCCAGCTCACAACAGGGGAATGAGCAGTTCTTC.

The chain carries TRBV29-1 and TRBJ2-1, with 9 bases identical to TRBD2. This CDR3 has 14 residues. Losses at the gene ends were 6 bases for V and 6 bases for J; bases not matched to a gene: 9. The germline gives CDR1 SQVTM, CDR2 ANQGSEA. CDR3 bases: TGCAGCGTCGCCGCTAGCGGGGTACCCAATGAGCAGTTCTTC. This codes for CSVAASGVPNEQFF.

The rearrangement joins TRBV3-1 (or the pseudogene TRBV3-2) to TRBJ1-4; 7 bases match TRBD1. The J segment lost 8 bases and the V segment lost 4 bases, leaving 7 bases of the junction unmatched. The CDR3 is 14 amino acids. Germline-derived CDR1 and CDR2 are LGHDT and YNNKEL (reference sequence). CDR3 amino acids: CASSPSGGYEKLFF. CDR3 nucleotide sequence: TGTGCCAGCAGCCCCTCAGGGGGGTACGAAAAACTGTTTTTT.

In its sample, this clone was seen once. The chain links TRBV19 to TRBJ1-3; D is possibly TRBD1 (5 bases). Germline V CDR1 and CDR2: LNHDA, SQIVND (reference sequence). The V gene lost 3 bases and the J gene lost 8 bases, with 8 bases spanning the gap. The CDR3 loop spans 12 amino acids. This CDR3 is CASSIDRHTIYF. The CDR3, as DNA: TGTGCCAGTAGTATCGACAGACACACCATATATTTT.

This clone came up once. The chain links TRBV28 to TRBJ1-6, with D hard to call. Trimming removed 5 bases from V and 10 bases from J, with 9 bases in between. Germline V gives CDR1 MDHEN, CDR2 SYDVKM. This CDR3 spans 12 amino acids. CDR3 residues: CASSLRTSPLHF. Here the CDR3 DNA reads TGTGCCAGCAGTCTAAGAACCTCACCCCTCCACTTT.

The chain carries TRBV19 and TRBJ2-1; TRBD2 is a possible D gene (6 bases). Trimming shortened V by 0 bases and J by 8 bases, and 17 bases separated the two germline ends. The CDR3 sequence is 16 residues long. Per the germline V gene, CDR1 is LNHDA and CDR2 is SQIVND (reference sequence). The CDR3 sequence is CASSIEASVKTHEQFF. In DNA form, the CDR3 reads TGTGCCAGTAGTATAGAGGCTAGCGTTAAGACTCATGAGCAGTTCTTC.

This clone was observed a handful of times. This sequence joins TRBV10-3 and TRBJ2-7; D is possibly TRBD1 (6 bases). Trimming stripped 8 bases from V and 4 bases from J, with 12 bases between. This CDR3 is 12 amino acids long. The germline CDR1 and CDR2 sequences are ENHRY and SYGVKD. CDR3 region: CAISDQGYEQYF. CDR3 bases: TGTGCCATCTCCGACCAGGGGTACGAGCAGTACTTC.

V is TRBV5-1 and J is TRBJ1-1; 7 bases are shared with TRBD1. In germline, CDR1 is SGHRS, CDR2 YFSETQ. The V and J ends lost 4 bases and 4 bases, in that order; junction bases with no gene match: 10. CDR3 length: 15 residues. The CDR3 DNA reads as TGCGCCAGCAGCGCCCTAACAGGGGAGGTCACTGAAGCTTTCTTT. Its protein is CASSALTGEVTEAFF.

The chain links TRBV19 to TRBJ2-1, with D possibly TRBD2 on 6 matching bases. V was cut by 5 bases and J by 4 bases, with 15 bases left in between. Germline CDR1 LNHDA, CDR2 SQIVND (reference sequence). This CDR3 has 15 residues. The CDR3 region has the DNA TGTGCCAGTAGTGACTCCGGGACTTCTTACAATGAGCAGTTCTTC. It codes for CASSDSGTSYNEQFF.

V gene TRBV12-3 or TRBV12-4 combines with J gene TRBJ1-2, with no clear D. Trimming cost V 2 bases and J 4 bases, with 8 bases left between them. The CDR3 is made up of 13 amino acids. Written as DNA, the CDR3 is TGTGCCAGCAGTTTAATCCAGTCCTATGGCTACACCTTC. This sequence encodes CASSLIQSYGYTF.

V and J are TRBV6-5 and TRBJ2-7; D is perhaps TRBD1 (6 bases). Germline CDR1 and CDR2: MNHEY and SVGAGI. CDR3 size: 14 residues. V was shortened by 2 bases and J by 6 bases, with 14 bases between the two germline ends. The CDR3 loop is CASSYGQLSREQYF. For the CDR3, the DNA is TGTGCCAGCAGTTACGGACAGCTCTCTCGCGAGCAGTACTTC.

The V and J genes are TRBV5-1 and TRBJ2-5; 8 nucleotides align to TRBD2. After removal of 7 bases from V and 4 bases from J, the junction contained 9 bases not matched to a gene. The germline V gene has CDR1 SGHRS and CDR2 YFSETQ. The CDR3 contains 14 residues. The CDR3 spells CASQLRGGRETQYF. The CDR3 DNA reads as TGCGCCAGCCAATTACGGGGGGGCCGAGAGACCCAGTACTTC.

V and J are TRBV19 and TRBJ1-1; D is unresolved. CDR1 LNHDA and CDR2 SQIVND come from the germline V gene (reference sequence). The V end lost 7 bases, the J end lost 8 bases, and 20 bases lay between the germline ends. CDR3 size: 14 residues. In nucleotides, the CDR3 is TGTGCCAGTACCAAAGGAGCGGGTTCACTCGAAGCTTTCTTT. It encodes CASTKGAGSLEAFF.

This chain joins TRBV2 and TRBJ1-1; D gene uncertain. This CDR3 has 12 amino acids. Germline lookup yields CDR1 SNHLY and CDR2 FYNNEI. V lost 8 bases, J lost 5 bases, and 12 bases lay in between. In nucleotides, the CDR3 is TGTGCCAGCGGGGTTACGGGGACTGAAGCTTTCTTT. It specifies CASGVTGTEAFF.

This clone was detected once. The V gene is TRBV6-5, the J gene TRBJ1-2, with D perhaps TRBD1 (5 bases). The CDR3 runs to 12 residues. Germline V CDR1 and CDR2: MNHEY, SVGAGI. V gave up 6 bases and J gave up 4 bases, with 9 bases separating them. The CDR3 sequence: CASSRDSYGYTF. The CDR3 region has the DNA TGTGCCAGCAGCAGGGACTCCTATGGCTACACCTTC.

The CDR3, as DNA: TGTGCCAGCAGCGTGAGAGGGTGGTCCCAAGAGACCCAGTACTTC. As protein: CASSVRGWSQETQYF. V and J are TRBV9 and TRBJ2-5; tentative D call: TRBD2 (5 bases). Trimming left V 2 bases short and J 1 base short, with 12 bases between. Germline V lookup: CDR1 SGDLS, CDR2 YYNGEE. CDR3 length: 15 residues. The full variable domain, rest sourced from reference TRBV9 and TRBJ2-5, is DSGVTQTPKHLITATGQRVTLRCSPRSGDLSVYWYQQSLDQGLQFLIQYYNGEERAKGNILERFSAQQFPDLHSELNLSSLELGDSALYFCASSVRGWSQETQYFGPGTRLLVL.

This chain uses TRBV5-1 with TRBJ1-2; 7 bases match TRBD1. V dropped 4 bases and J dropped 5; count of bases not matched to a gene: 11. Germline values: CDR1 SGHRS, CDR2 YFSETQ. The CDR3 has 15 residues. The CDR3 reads CASSPDRANRYGYTF. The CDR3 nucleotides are TGCGCCAGCAGCCCCGACAGGGCGAATCGATATGGCTACACCTTC.

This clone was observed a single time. Here the CDR3 DNA reads TGTGCCAGCAGCTTGGGCGCCGAGCGTACGCAGTATTTT. It codes for CASSLGAERTQYF. V usage is TRBV5-4 and J usage is TRBJ2-3, with D hard to call. Trimming removed 0 bases from V and 8 bases from J, with 10 bases in between. The CDR3 runs 13 residues. Germline CDR1 SGHNT, CDR2 YYREEE (reference sequence). Using reference TRBV5-4 and TRBJ2-3 for the parts outside the CDR3, the full variable domain is ETGVTQSPTHLIKTRGQQVTLRCSSQSGHNTVSWYQQALGQGPQFIFQYYREEENGRGNFPPRFSGLQFPNYSSELNVNALELDDSALYLCASSLGAERTQYFGPGTRLTVL.

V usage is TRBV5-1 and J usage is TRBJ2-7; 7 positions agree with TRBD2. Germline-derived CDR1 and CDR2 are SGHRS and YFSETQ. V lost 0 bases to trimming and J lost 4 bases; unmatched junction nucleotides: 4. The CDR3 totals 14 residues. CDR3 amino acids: CASSLGGSPYEQYF. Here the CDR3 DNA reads TGCGCCAGCAGCTTGGGCGGGAGTCCTTACGAGCAGTACTTC.

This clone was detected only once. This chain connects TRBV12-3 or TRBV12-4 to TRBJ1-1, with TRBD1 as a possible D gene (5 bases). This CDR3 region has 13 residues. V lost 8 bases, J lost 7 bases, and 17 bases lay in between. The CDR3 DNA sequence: TGTGCCAGCTCCCCGGGGGAAGGGTTTGAAGCTTTCTTT. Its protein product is CASSPGEGFEAFF.